These T cell receptor beta chains were read from a single sample in a study of cytomegalovirus exposure and HLA in healthy donors. Libraries were prepared by immunoSEQ multiplex PCR; TCRdb keeps only in-frame clonotypes and omits some of them. The profile covers roughly 240,000 clones, with 70% to 90% appearing a single time and about 0.25% taken by the ten largest. The sample comprised PBMCs. The receptors here all came from a girl under 10 years old in good health and CMV-seronegative. Each CDR3 is given with its conserved first and last residue. A D gene is named only where the DNA matches it firmly. Clone sizes are given selectively: once, few, many, or a class where the clone is expanded.

cdr3_nt cdr3_aa v_call d_call j_call clone_size
TGCGCCAGCCCCTGTGGCACCTCCTACGAGCAGTACTTC CASPCGTSYEQYF TRBV4-1 NA TRBJ2-7 once
TGTGCCAGTAGCCACCAACTGCCAGATACGCAGTATTTT CASSHQLPDTQYF TRBV19 NA TRBJ2-3 NA
TGTGCCAGCGGGAGTCTAGCAGGTTCCACAGATACGCAGTATTTT CASGSLAGSTDTQYF TRBV27 NA TRBJ2-3 NA
TGCGCCAGCAGCCATGAACTAGCGGGAGGGCCAGATACGCAGTATTTT CASSHELAGGPDTQYF TRBV4-1 TRBD2 TRBJ2-3 NA
TGTGCCAGCTCAAAAGGCGGGACAGGGGGCGCCGAGACCCAGTACTTC CASSKGGTGGAETQYF TRBV4-2 TRBD1 TRBJ2-5 NA
TGTGCCAGCAGTTCAAAACCGCCCCGGTCTAGCGGGGACCATGAGCAGTTCTTC CASSSKPPRSSGDHEQFF TRBV11-2 TRBD2 TRBJ2-1 NA
TGTGCCAGCAGCCCTCGGGGACTTTACAATGAGCAGTTCTTC CASSPRGLYNEQFF TRBV9 NA TRBJ2-1 few
TGTGCCAGCAGTACGACAGAGAACACTGAAGCTTTCTTT CASSTTENTEAFF TRBV6-5 NA TRBJ1-1 few
TGTGCCAGCAGCTTAGGTCCGGGACAGATAGGTTCCTACGAGCAGTACTTC CASSLGPGQIGSYEQYF TRBV11-3 TRBD1 TRBJ2-7 NA
TGTGCCAGCAGCTTAGTCCCGGGAGGTGAGCAGTACTTC CASSLVPGGEQYF TRBV7-2 TRBD2 TRBJ2-7 NA
TGTGCCAGCAGTCCCAGGACAGGGGGCGCCTCCACTGAAGCTTTCTTT CASSPRTGGASTEAFF TRBV27 TRBD1 TRBJ1-1 NA
TGTGCCAGCAGCTTACAGACAGGTATGAACACTGAAGCTTTCTTT CASSLQTGMNTEAFF TRBV5-5 NA TRBJ1-1 NA
TGTGCCAGTAGTATAGATCGGGATGCCCGGGGGACGCAGTATTTT CASSIDRDARGTQYF TRBV19 NA TRBJ2-3 once
TGTGCCAGCCAAAACACTGAAGCTTTCTTT CASQNTEAFF TRBV7-9 NA TRBJ1-1 NA
TGCGCCAGCTCCCTTAGCGGGAAGAACACCGGGGAGCTGTTTTTT CASSLSGKNTGELFF TRBV5-1 TRBD2 TRBJ2-2 NA
TGCGCCAGCAGCTTGAGGGTAGGGTTGGCAGGGGAGACCCAGTACTTC CASSLRVGLAGETQYF TRBV5-1 NA TRBJ2-5 NA
TGTGCCACAAAACGCGACACTGAAGCTTTCTTT CATKRDTEAFF TRBV6-6 NA TRBJ1-1 few
TGTGCCAGCTCACCACGGGCAGCCCATCAGCCCCAGCATTTT CASSPRAAHQPQHF TRBV18 NA TRBJ1-5 once
TGTGCCACCAGCAGAGATCCCCCAGCAACTAATGAAAAACTGTTTTTT CATSRDPPATNEKLFF TRBV15 NA TRBJ1-4 NA
TGTGCCAGCAGCTTAGCCTTTAGGGAGCTGTTTTTT CASSLAFRELFF TRBV7-9 NA TRBJ2-2 NA
TGCGCCAGCAGCCAAGATCAGATTGGGGACTACCGCCGATTTAATACGCAGTATTTT CASSQDQIGDYRRFNTQYF TRBV4-1 TRBD2 TRBJ2-3 NA
TGTGCCAGCAGCGCAACAGATACGCAGTATTTT CASSATDTQYF TRBV9 NA TRBJ2-3 NA
TGTGCCAGCAGCTCTCCTAGCGGGAGCTGGGAGCAGTACTTC CASSSPSGSWEQYF TRBV7-9 TRBD2 TRBJ2-7 NA
TGTGCCAGCAGCCTAACTTCCTACGAGCAGTACTTC CASSLTSYEQYF TRBV14 NA TRBJ2-7 NA
TGTGCCAGCAGTGACCCTTGGACAGTGAACTACGAGCAGTACTTC CASSDPWTVNYEQYF TRBV2 NA TRBJ2-7 NA
TGTGCCAGCAGTTTATCAGGACTACCCCGTTCCTCCTACAATGAGCAGTTCTTC CASSLSGLPRSSYNEQFF TRBV28 NA TRBJ2-1 NA
TGTGCCAGCTCACCACTTGGCGGGAGGGCAGATACGCAGTATTTT CASSPLGGRADTQYF TRBV18 TRBD2 TRBJ2-3 NA
TGTGCCAGTAGTATGTACGGCAGGGGTAGCAATCAGCCCCAGCATTTT CASSMYGRGSNQPQHF TRBV19 NA TRBJ1-5 NA
TGCGCCAGCAGCCAATCCGAATACAGGGGCACCGGGGAGCTGTTTTTT CASSQSEYRGTGELFF TRBV4-1 TRBD1 TRBJ2-2 NA
TGTGCCAGCAGTTCGGGACAGAACTATGGCTACACCTTC CASSSGQNYGYTF TRBV6-5 TRBD1 TRBJ1-2 NA
TGTGCCAGCAGCTCTAGGGACAGGACCTACGAGCAGTACTTC CASSSRDRTYEQYF TRBV7-6 TRBD1 TRBJ2-7 NA
TGTGCCAGCATGGTAGGGGTCAGAACCGGGGAGCTGTTTTTT CASMVGVRTGELFF TRBV27 NA TRBJ2-2 once
TGTGCCAGCAGTTCCCCCGGACAGGGAGAATATGGCTACACCTTC CASSSPGQGEYGYTF TRBV28 TRBD1 TRBJ1-2 NA
TGTGCCAGCAGTGAGATAGCTTACAATGAGCAGTTCTTC CASSEIAYNEQFF TRBV2 NA TRBJ2-1 NA
TGTGCCAGCAGTCCAGCTGGGCTAGCGGGGGCCGCGAACACCGGGGAGCTGTTTTTT CASSPAGLAGAANTGELFF TRBV28 TRBD2 TRBJ2-2 NA
TGTGCCAGCAGCCTCTCGTACAATGAGCAGTTCTTC CASSLSYNEQFF TRBV2 NA TRBJ2-1 NA
TGCGCCAGCAGTGAGATCCTAGCGGGAGGGTACAATGAGCAGTTCTTC CASSEILAGGYNEQFF TRBV10-1 TRBD2 TRBJ2-1 NA
TGTGCCACCAGCCATAATCTAGCGGGAGTACCCCACGAGCAGTACTTC CATSHNLAGVPHEQYF TRBV15 TRBD2 TRBJ2-7 NA
TGTGCCAGCAGCTCCAGGACAGGATACGTTAACTATGGCTACACCTTC CASSSRTGYVNYGYTF TRBV7-9 TRBD1 TRBJ1-2 NA
TGTGCCAGCAGTGAAACCGGACAACCCTACAATGAGCAGTTCTTC CASSETGQPYNEQFF TRBV6-1 NA TRBJ2-1 once
TGTGCCAGCAGCGGCGGAGATACGCAGTATTTT CASSGGDTQYF TRBV2 NA TRBJ2-3 NA
TGTGCCAGCAGACCGGACAGGGCTGGGGGTCAGCCCCAGCATTTT CASRPDRAGGQPQHF TRBV5-8 TRBD1 TRBJ1-5 NA
TGTGCCAGCAGCGTAGACAGGAACGGGAACACTGAAGCTTTCTTT CASSVDRNGNTEAFF TRBV9 NA TRBJ1-1 NA
TGTGCCAGCAGCGTTGGGGCTAGCTCCTACAATGAGCAGTTCTTC CASSVGASSYNEQFF TRBV9 NA TRBJ2-1 once
TGCGCCAGCAGCCCGGACAGTTGGGCGAGAAACACCATATATTTT CASSPDSWARNTIYF TRBV5-1 NA TRBJ1-3 NA
TGTGCCAGCAGCTTAGTTGGGACAGGAGATCAGCCCCAGCATTTT CASSLVGTGDQPQHF TRBV11-2 TRBD1 TRBJ1-5 NA
TGTGCCAGCAGTTCCCGACTAGCGGTGTTTGATACGCAGTATTTT CASSSRLAVFDTQYF TRBV28 TRBD2 TRBJ2-3 NA
TGCGCCAGCCCCGGGACAGCCTACGAGCAGTACTTC CASPGTAYEQYF TRBV5-1 TRBD1 TRBJ2-7 NA
TGTGCCATCAGTGATCGGATAGCGGGCTCCTACGAGCAGTACTTC CAISDRIAGSYEQYF TRBV10-3 TRBD2 TRBJ2-7 once
TGCAGCGTCGGGACTAGCGGGAGTCCGATCACCGGGGAGCTGTTTTTT CSVGTSGSPITGELFF TRBV29-1 TRBD2 TRBJ2-2 NA
TGTGCCAGCAATGTGGAGAATGAGCAGTTCTTC CASNVENEQFF TRBV2 NA TRBJ2-1 NA
TGTGCCAGCAGCCAATATAAGGACAGGGGGCTCTATGGCTACACCTTC CASSQYKDRGLYGYTF TRBV4-2 TRBD1 TRBJ1-2 NA
TGTGCCAGCAGTCCGGGGACAGCTCCTGCTTGGGAGCAGTACTTC CASSPGTAPAWEQYF TRBV6-1 TRBD1 TRBJ2-7 NA
TGTGCCAGCAGCTTAGTAGGCAGGGAAGCTTTCTTT CASSLVGREAFF TRBV7-9 NA TRBJ1-1 NA
TGTGCCAGCAGTTTCCTCGGACGAGCGGGGGGGCATCGTGAGCAGTTCTTC CASSFLGRAGGHREQFF TRBV27 TRBD2 TRBJ2-1 few
TGTGCCAGCAGAGGGACAGGAAGGAATGAGCAGTTCTTC CASRGTGRNEQFF TRBV27 TRBD1 TRBJ2-1 NA
TGCAGCGCTGGACAGAACAATGAAAAACTGTTTTTT CSAGQNNEKLFF TRBV29-1 NA TRBJ1-4 few
TGCAGCGCCAAAATCGGGACAGGGCACACTGAAGCTTTCTTT CSAKIGTGHTEAFF TRBV29-1 TRBD1 TRBJ1-1 NA
TGTGCCAGCAGCCGCGGACAGAATGAGCAGTTCTTC CASSRGQNEQFF TRBV5-6 NA TRBJ2-1 NA